The clone carrying this TCR beta chain has a count of ten or more. Its specificity is unknown. Each patient came to thyroid surgery without any prior treatment (of any kind). Through MiXCR, TCRdb re-clonotyped the PCR reads. Of approximately 24,000 clones listed, over 20% are singletons. These data belong to a study of metastatic and nonmetastatic thyroid tumors. Overall study findings and caveats: Significantly greater TCR beta diversity was reportedly found in malignant thyroid tumors than in benign nodules (in blood and tumor).

The TCR was taken from a male donor with papillary thyroid cancer or a benign thyroid nodule (not recorded which). Some clones in this sample may be carry-over from other donors' samples. Material for sequencing was blood.

This CDR3 is CSGELRDTQYF. CDR3 coding DNA: TGCAGTGGAGAGCTCAGGGATACGCAGTATTTT. The chain couples TRBV20-1 to TRBJ2-3; D remains ambiguous. V gave up 7 bases and J gave up 6 bases, with 11 bases separating them. Germline CDR1 DFQATT, CDR2 SNEGSKA (reference sequence). This CDR3 has 11 residues.